This T cell receptor beta chain stems from a study of T cell changes during pregnancy in multiple sclerosis. With V trimmed by 3 bases and J by 4 bases, 12 bases remained unmatched. In germline, CDR1 is KGHSY, CDR2 FQNENV. This CDR3 contains 19 residues. Measured with immunoSEQ multiplex PCR; TCRdb has only the in-frame clones, and not every one. In the table there are over 55,000 clones, 80% to 90% of which are singletons. This clonotype was obtained from a female donor with multiple sclerosis, enrolled in a pregnancy study. This chain connects TRBV16 to TRBJ2-6, with 10 nucleotides matching TRBD1. The material was peripheral blood, obtained in the first trimester of pregnancy. The CDR3 bases are TGTGCCAGCAGCCAGTTACCGGGACAGGGGATGATAGGGGCCAACGTCCTGACTTTC. Its protein product is CASSQLPGQGMIGANVLTF.